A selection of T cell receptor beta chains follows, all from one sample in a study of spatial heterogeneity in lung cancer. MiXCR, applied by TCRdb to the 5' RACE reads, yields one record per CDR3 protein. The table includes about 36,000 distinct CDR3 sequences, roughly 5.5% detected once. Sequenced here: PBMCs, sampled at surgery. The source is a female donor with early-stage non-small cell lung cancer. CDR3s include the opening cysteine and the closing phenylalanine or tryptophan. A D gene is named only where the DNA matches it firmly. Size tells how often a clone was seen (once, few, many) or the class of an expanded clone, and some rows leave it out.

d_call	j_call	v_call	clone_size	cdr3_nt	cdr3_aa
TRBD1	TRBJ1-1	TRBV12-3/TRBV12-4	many	TGTGCCAGCAGTTTTCAGGGGGCGAGGACTGAAGCTTTCTTT	CASSFQGARTEAFF
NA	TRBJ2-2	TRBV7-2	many	TGTGCCAGCAGCCTATACACCGGGGAGCTGTTTTTT	CASSLYTGELFF
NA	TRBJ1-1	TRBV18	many	TGTGCCAGCTCACCTGCAGGGACTGAAGCTTTCTTT	CASSPAGTEAFF
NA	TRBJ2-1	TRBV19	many	TGTGCCAGTAGTATGGGTCAGGGTCGCAACAATGAGCAGTTCTTC	CASSMGQGRNNEQFF
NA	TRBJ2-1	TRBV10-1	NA	TGCGCCAGCAGTGAGGACGGAAACCCCTACAATGAGCAGTTCTTC	CASSEDGNPYNEQFF
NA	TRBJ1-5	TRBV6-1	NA	TGTGCCAGCAGTGAAGACCCCGCGCCCCAGCATTTT	CASSEDPAPQHF
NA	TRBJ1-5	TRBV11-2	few	TGTGCCAGCAGCTCGGACCCAAATCAGCCCCAGCATTTT	CASSSDPNQPQHF
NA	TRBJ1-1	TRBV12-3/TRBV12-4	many	TGTGCCAGCAGTTTTTGGGGCATGAACACTGAAGCTTTCTTT	CASSFWGMNTEAFF
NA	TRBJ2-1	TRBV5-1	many	TGCGCCAGCAGCTTTGCAGGGGACTTTTTCTTC	CASSFAGDFFF
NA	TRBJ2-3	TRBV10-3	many	TGTGCCATCAGTGAGCCTTCGGGCACACTTGATACGCAGTATTTT	CAISEPSGTLDTQYF
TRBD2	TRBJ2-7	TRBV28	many	TGTGCCAGCAGTAAGCAGACTAGCGGGACACGGGACGAGCAGTACTTC	CASSKQTSGTRDEQYF
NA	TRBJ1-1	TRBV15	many	TGTGCCACCAGCAGGGAGTGGGGTGGGGGCACTGAAGCTTTCTTT	CATSREWGGGTEAFF
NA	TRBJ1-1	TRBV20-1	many	TGCAGTGCTAGAGATCCGAAGGACATGAACACTGAAGCTTTCTTT	CSARDPKDMNTEAFF
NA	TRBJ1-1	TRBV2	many	TGTGCCAGCAGTGGGGACGTACCCTATGAAGCTTTCTTT	CASSGDVPYEAFF
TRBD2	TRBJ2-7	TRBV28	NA	TGTGCCAGCAGTTACAAGGGGACTACAGCCTCCTACGAGCAGTACTTC	CASSYKGTTASYEQYF
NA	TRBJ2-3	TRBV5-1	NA	TGCGCCAGCAGCTTCACGGGCCCCCGGACAGATACGCAGTATTTT	CASSFTGPRTDTQYF
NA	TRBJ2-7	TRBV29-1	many	TGCAGCGTTGTTGGGGGGCGGGAGAGCCCCTACGAGCAGTACTTC	CSVVGGRESPYEQYF
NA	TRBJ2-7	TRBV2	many	TGTGCCAGCAGTCCGGATGGGGGGTCCTACGAGCAGTACTTC	CASSPDGGSYEQYF
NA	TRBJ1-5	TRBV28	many	TGTGCCAGCAGTTTATGGGACGAAGGGGACGAGCCCCAGCATTTT	CASSLWDEGDEPQHF
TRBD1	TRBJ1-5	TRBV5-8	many	TGTGCCAGCAGTTCCGGGACAGGGGAGTTGCTGCCCCAGCATTTT	CASSSGTGELLPQHF
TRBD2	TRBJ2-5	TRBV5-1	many	TGCGCCAGCAGCTTGGGTAGCGGGAGTCCCCAAGAGACCCAGTACTTC	CASSLGSGSPQETQYF
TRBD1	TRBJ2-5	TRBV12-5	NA	TGTGCTAGTGGTTCCGGGACAGGGGGCTCGGAGACCCAGTACTTC	CASGSGTGGSETQYF
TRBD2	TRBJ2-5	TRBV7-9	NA	TGTGCCAGCAGCTTAGACCTCCTCGGGACTAGTGAGACCCAGTACTTC	CASSLDLLGTSETQYF
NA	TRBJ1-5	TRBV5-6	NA	TGTGCCAGCAGCTTGACAGGGATCGATCAGCCCCAGCATTTT	CASSLTGIDQPQHF
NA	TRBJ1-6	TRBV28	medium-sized	TGTGCCAGCACCTTAGTATCCAACTCCTATAATTCACCCCTCCACTTT	CASTLVSNSYNSPLHF
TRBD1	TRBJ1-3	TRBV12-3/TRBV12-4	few	TGTGCCAGCAGTTTGGAGACAGGGACTGGAAACACCATATATTTT	CASSLETGTGNTIYF
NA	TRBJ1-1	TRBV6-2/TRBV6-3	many	TGTGCCAGCAGTTACTTTGTGGGGACTGAAGCTTTCTTT	CASSYFVGTEAFF
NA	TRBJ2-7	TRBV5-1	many	TGCGCCAGCACCTCTGGGCGGGCCTCCTACGAGCAGTACTTC	CASTSGRASYEQYF
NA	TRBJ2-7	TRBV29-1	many	TGCAGCGTTGAAAGGGACACCTACGAGCAGTACTTC	CSVERDTYEQYF
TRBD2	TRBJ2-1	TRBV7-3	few	TGTGCCAGCAGCTCGGGGGGGCACTACAATGAGCAGTTCTTC	CASSSGGHYNEQFF
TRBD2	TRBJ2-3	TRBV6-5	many	TGTGCCAGCAGCACTAGCGGGGGGATATACTATAGCACAGATACGCAGTATTTT	CASSTSGGIYYSTDTQYF
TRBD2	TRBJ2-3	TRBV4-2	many	TGTGCCAGCAGCCATGATTTAGCGGGGGGGCCGGCAGATACGCAGTATTTT	CASSHDLAGGPADTQYF
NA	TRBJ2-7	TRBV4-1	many	TGCGCCAGCAGCCAAGATCCATCTAGATCCTACGAGCAGTACTTC	CASSQDPSRSYEQYF
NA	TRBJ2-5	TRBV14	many	TGTGCCAGCAGCCGGATCCTTGAGACCCAGTACTTC	CASSRILETQYF
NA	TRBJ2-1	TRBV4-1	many	TGCGCCAGCAGCCAAGACCGACTCCCCTACAATGAGCAGTTCTTC	CASSQDRLPYNEQFF
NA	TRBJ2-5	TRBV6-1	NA	TGTGCCAGCAGTGAAATGTGGGGACAAGAGACCCAGTACTTC	CASSEMWGQETQYF
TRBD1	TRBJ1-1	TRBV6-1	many	TGTGCCAGCAGTGAACCGGGGACAGTGGGAGCTTTCTTT	CASSEPGTVGAFF
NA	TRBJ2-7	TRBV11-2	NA	TGTGCCAGCAGCTATACGCTAGCAAGATCCTACGAGCAGTACTTC	CASSYTLARSYEQYF
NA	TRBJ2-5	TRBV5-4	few	TGTGCCAGCAGCGAACAAGAGACCCAGTACTTC	CASSEQETQYF
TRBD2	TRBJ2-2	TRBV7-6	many	TGTGCCAGCAGCTCCGTACTAGCGGGAGGCACCGGGGAGCTGTTTTTT	CASSSVLAGGTGELFF
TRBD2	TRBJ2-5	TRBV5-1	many	TGCGCCAGCAGCTCGCGACTAGCGGGGTTCCAAGAGACCCAGTACTTC	CASSSRLAGFQETQYF
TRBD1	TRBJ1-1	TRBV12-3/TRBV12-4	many	TGTGCCAGCAGTTCCGGGACAGGGATCACTGAAGCTTTCTTT	CASSSGTGITEAFF
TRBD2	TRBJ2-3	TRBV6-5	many	TGTGCCAGCAGACTTAGCGGGGCAAGCACGGATACGCAGTATTTT	CASRLSGASTDTQYF
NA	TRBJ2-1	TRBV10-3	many	TGTGCCATCGTCGGGGCGGTTGGCAATGAGCAGTTCTTC	CAIVGAVGNEQFF
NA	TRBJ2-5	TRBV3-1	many	TGTGCCAGCAGCCAAGAGCGGGACTTAGAGACCCAGTACTTC	CASSQERDLETQYF
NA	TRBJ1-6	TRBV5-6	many	TGTGCCAGCAGCTTGAACAGAAATTCACCCCTCCACTTT	CASSLNRNSPLHF
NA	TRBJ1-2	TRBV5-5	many	TGTGCCAGCAGCTTGAGAGGGGAGGGCGGCTACACCTTC	CASSLRGEGGYTF